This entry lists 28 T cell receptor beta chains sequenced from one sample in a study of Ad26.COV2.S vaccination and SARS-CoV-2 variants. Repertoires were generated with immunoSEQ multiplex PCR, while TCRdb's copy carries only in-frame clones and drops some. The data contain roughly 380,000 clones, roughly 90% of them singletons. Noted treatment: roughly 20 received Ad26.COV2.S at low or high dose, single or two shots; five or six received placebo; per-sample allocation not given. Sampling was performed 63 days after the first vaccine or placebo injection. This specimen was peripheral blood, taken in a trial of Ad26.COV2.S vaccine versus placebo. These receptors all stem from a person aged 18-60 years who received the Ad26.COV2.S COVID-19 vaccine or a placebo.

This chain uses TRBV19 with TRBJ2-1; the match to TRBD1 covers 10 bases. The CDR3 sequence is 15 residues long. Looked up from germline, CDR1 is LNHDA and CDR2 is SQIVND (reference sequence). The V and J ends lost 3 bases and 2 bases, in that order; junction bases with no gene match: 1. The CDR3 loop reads CASSMTGGAYNEQFF. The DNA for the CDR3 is TGTGCCAGTAGTATGACAGGGGGCGCCTACAATGAGCAGTTCTTC.

CDR3 in amino acids: CASSFDGTSRRGYF. The CDR3 region has the DNA TGCGCCAGCAGCTTTGACGGGACTAGCCGCCGGGGGTACTTC. V gene TRBV5-1 combines with J gene TRBJ2-5; 9 bases match TRBD2. CDR3 size: 14 residues. After removal of 2 bases from V and 13 bases from J, the junction contained 12 bases not matched to a gene. Looked up from germline, CDR1 is SGHRS and CDR2 is YFSETQ.

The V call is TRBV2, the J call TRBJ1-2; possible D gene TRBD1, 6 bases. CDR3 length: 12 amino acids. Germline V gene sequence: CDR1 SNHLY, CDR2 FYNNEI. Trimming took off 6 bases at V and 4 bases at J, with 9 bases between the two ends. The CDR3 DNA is TGTGCCAGCAGCTGGGACACCTATGGCTACACCTTC. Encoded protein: CASSWDTYGYTF. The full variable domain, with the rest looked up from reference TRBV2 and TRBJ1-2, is EPEVTQTPSHQVTQMGQEVILRCVPISNHLYFYWYRQILGQKVEFLVSFYNNEISEKSEIFDDQFSVERPDGSNFTLKIRSTKLEDSAMYFCASSWDTYGYTFGSGTRLTVV.

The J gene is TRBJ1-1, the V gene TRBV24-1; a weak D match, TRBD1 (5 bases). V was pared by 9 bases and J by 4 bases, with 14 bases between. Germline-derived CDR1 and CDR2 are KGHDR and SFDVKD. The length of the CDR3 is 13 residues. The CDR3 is CATRGNGGTEAFF. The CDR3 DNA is TGTGCCACCCGAGGGAATGGGGGCACTGAAGCTTTCTTT.

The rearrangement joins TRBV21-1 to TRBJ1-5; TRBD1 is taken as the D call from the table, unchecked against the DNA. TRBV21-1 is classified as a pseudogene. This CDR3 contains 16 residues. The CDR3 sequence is CASSKGSRDSNQPQHF. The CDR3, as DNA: TGTGCCAGCAGCAAAGGTAGCAGGGATAGCAATCAGCCCCAGCATTTT.

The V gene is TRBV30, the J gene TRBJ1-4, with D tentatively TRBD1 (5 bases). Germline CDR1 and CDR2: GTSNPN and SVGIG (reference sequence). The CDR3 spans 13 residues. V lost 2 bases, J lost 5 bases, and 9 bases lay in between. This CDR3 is CAWSRAGNEKLFF. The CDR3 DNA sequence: TGTGCCTGGAGTCGCGCAGGGAATGAAAAACTGTTTTTT.

The CDR3 loop is CASSQIQGAQPQHF. CDR3 bases: TGTGCCAGCTCACAGATACAGGGGGCTCAGCCCCAGCATTTT. V usage is TRBV18 and J usage is TRBJ1-5; 9 bases map to TRBD1. Looked up from germline, CDR1 is KGHSH and CDR2 is LQKENI. J was trimmed by 6 bases and V by 4 bases; bases with no gene match: 4. The CDR3 is 14 residues long.

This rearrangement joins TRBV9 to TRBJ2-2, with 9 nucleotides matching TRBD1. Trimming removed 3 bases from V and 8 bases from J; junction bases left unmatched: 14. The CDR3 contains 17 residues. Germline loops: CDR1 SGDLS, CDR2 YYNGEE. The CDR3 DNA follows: TGTGCCAGCAGCGCGGAACGGGACAGGGTTAGTCCGGGGGAGCTGTTTTTT. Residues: CASSAERDRVSPGELFF.

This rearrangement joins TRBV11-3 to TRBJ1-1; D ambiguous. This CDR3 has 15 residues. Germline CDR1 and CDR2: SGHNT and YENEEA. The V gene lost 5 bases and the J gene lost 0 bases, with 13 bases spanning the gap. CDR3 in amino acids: CASSPSEELNTEAFF. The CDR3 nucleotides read TGTGCCAGCAGCCCGTCGGAGGAGTTGAACACTGAAGCTTTCTTT.

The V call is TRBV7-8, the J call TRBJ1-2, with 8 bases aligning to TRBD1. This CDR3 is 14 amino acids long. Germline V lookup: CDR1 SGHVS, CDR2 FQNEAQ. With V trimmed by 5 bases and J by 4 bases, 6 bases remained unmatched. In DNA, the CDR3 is TGTGCCAGCAGCGTCGACAGGGGCTCCTATGGCTACACCTTC. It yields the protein CASSVDRGSYGYTF.

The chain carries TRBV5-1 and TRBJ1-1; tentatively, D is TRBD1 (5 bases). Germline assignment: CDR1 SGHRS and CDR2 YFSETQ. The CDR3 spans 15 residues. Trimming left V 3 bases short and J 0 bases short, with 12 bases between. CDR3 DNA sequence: TGCGCCAGCAGCTCAACAGGCCCGTTGAACACTGAAGCTTTCTTT. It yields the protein CASSSTGPLNTEAFF.

The CDR3, as DNA: TGTGCCAGCAGTGGGGACCAGGGTTACGAAAAACTGTTTTTT. It specifies CASSGDQGYEKLFF. V is TRBV2 and J is TRBJ1-4, with D possibly TRBD1 on 5 matching bases. Germline V CDR1 and CDR2: SNHLY, FYNNEI. This CDR3 is built from 14 residues. The V end lost 4 bases, the J end lost 8 bases, and 14 bases lay between the germline ends.

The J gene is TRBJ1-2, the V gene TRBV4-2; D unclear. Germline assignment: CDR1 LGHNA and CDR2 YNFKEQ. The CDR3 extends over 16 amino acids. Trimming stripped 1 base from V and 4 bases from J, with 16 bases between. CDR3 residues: CASSQVGGRRGYGYTF. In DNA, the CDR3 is TGTGCCAGCAGCCAAGTCGGAGGGAGAAGAGGCTATGGCTACACCTTC.

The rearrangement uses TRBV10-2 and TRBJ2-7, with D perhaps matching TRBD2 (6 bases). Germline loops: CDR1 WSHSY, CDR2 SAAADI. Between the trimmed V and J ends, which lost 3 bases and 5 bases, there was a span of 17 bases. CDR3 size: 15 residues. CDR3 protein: CASSDAWRGRNEQYF. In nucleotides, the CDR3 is TGCGCCAGCAGTGATGCGTGGAGGGGACGGAACGAGCAGTACTTC.

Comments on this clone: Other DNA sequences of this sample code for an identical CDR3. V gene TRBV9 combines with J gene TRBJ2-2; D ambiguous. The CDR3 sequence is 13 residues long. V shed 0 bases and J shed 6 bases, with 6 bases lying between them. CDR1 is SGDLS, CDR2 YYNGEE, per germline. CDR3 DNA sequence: TGTGCCAGCAGCGTAGTTAGTGCCGGGGAGCTGTTTTTT. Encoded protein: CASSVVSAGELFF. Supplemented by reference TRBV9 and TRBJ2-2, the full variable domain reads DSGVTQTPKHLITATGQRVTLRCSPRSGDLSVYWYQQSLDQGLQFLIQYYNGEERAKGNILERFSAQQFPDLHSELNLSSLELGDSALYFCASSVVSAGELFFGEGSRLTVL.

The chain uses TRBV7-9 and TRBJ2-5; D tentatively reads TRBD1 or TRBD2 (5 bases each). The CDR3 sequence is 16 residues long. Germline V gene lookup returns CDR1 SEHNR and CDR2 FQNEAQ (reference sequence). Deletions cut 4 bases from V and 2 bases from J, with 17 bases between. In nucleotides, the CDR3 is TGTGCCAGCAGCTCCCCCCGCAGAGGGGAACAAGAGACCCAGTACTTC. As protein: CASSSPRRGEQETQYF.

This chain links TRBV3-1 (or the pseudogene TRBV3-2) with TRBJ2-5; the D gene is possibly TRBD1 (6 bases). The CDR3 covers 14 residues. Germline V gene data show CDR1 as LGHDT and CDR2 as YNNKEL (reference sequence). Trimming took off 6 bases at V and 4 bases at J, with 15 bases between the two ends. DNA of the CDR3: TGTGCCAGCAGACAGGGACCACTGGCAGAGACCCAGTACTTC. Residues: CASRQGPLAETQYF.

DNA of the CDR3: TGTGCCAGCAGCCCCCCAAACAGGGACTACGAGCAGTACTTC. This sequence encodes CASSPPNRDYEQYF. V gene TRBV3-1 (or the pseudogene TRBV3-2) combines with J gene TRBJ2-7; weak D call: TRBD1 (6 bases). Germline CDR1 and CDR2: LGHDT and YNNKEL (reference sequence). The CDR3 has 14 amino acids. Trimming removed 4 bases from V and 3 bases from J, with 13 bases in between.

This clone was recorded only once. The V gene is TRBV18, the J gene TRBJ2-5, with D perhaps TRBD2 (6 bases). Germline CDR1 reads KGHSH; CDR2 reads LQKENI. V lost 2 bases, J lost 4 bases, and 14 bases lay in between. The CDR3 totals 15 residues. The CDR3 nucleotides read TGTGCCAGCTCACCATCCGGCGGGGTCCTAGAGACCCAGTACTTC. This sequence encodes CASSPSGGVLETQYF.

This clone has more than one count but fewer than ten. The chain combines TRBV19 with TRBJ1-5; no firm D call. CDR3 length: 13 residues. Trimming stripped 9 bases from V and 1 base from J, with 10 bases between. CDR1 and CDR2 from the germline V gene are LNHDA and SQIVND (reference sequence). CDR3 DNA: TGTGCCAGCTGCCCGGGGAGCAATCAGCCCCAGCATTTT. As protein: CASCPGSNQPQHF. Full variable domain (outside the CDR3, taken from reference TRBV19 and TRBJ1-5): DGGITQSPKYLFRKEGQNVTLSCEQNLNHDAMYWYRQDPGQGLRLIYYSQIVNDFQKGDIAEGYSVSREKKESFPLTVTSAQKNPTAFYLCASCPGSNQPQHFGDGTRLSIL.

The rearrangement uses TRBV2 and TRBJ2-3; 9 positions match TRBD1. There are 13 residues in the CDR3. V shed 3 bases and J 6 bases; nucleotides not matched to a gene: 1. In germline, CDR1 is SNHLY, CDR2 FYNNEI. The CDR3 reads CASSEGQGDTQYF. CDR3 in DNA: TGTGCCAGCAGTGAGGGACAGGGCGATACGCAGTATTTT. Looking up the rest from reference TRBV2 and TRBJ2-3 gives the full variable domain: EPEVTQTPSHQVTQMGQEVILRCVPISNHLYFYWYRQILGQKVEFLVSFYNNEISEKSEIFDDQFSVERPDGSNFTLKIRSTKLEDSAMYFCASSEGQGDTQYFGPGTRLTVL.

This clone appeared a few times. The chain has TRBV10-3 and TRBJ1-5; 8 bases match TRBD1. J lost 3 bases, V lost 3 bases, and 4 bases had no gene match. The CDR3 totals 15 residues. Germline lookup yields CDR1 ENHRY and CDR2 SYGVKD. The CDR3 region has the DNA TGTGCCATCAGTGACGGGACAGGTACCAATCAGCCCCAGCATTTT. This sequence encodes CAISDGTGTNQPQHF.

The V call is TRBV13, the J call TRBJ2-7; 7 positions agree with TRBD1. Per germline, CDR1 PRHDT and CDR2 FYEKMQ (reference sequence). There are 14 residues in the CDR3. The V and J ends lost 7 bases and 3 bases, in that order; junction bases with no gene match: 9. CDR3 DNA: TGTGCCAGCACCGCCGGGGACAGCCGCTACGAGCAGTACTTC. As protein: CASTAGDSRYEQYF.

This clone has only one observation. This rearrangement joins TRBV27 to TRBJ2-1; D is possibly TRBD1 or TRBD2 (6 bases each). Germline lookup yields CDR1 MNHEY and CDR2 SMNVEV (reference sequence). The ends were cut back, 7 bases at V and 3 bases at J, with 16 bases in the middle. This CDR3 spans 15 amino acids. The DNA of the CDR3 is TGTGCCAGCACCCCTGGTGGGGGGCTCTACAATGAGCAGTTCTTC. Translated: CASTPGGGLYNEQFF.

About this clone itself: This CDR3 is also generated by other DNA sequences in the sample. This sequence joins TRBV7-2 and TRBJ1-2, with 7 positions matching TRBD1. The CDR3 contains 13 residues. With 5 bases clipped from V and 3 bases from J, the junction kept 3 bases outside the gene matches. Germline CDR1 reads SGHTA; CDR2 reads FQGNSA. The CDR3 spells CASSLTGDYGYTF. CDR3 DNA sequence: TGTGCCAGCAGCCTCACAGGGGACTATGGCTACACCTTC.

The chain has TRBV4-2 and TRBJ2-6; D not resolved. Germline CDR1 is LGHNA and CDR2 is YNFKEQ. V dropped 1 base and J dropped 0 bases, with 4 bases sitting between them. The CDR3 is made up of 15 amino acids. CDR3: CASSQGPSGANVLTF. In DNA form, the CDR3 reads TGTGCCAGCAGCCAAGGTCCCTCTGGGGCCAACGTCCTGACTTTC.

The CDR3 reads CASSHGAGEQFF. The CDR3 nucleotides read TGTGCCAGCAGCCATGGGGCCGGTGAGCAGTTCTTC. The chain has TRBV3-1 (or the pseudogene TRBV3-2) and TRBJ2-1, with D perhaps matching TRBD1 (5 bases). The CDR3 contains 12 residues. The germline V and J ends were trimmed by 3 bases and 9 bases, with 9 bases remaining between them. Germline CDR1 reads LGHDT; CDR2 reads YNNKEL (reference sequence).

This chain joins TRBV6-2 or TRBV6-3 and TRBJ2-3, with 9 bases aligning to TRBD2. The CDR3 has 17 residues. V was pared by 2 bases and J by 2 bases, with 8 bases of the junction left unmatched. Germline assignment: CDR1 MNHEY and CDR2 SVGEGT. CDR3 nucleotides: TGTGCCAGCAGTTACAAGTTAGCGGGGGCCCTCACAGATACGCAGTATTTT. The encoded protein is CASSYKLAGALTDTQYF.